This T cell receptor beta chain appears in the sequencing data of a study of blood T cell repertoires in COVID-19. Turning to the study itself: Both acute and convalescent COVID-19 samples were obtained from the United States, Italy and Spain. In each case, the material was cDNA or gDNA derived from T cells, B-cell-depleted T cells, or PBMCs.

Repertoires were generated with immunoSEQ multiplex PCR, while TCRdb's copy carries only in-frame clones and drops some. This table holds about 530,000 clones, approximately 91% found once. The CDR3 sequence is 14 residues long. Looked up from germline, CDR1 is SGHDT and CDR2 is YYEEEE. V was pared by 0 bases and J by 6 bases, with 2 bases of the junction left unmatched. Sequencing was performed on peripheral blood. V is TRBV5-6 and J is TRBJ2-2; 7 nucleotides match TRBD1. The receptor's source is a woman aged 45 to 65 with COVID-19, enrolled during active disease. The CDR3 DNA is TGTGCCAGCAGCTTGGTAGGGACAGCCGGGGAGCTGTTTTTT. It is translated as CASSLVGTAGELFF.